This T cell receptor (beta chain) was documented in a study of beta chain features in type 1 diabetes. Study overall: Summed over all samples, the examined sorted cells came to about 110 million.

Notes on the study in general: More deletions and fewer insertions at VDJ junctions were found in patients with type 1 diabetes. Cells with high TCR expression could be over-represented when cDNA is sequenced. TCRB CDR3s from Type 1 diabetes patients were moderately but significantly shorter in all four CD4+ subsets.

As every portion of the isolated RNA was reverse transcribed, the sequencing read expressed TCRB transcripts. Method: immunoSEQ multiplex PCR; TCRdb's copy keeps in-frame clones and lacks some. The sample gives almost 350,000 clones, around 9.3% of which show up once; 1% is in the top ten. Looked up from germline, CDR1 is MDHEN and CDR2 is SYDVKM. The length of the CDR3 is 13 residues. The V end lost 6 bases, the J end lost 0 bases, and 6 bases lay between the germline ends. A few counts support this clone. Antigen: not known. It was one heparinised blood draw, averaging about 116 mL, that each donor gave.

The material sequenced was central memory CD4+ T cells from blood. V gene TRBV28 combines with J gene TRBJ1-5; D is undetermined. The clonotype originates from a man aged 25-45 years with type 1 diabetes. CDR3 nucleotide sequence: TGTGCCAGCAGGGCCTATAGCAATCAGCCCCAGCATTTT. Protein: CASRAYSNQPQHF.